Listed here are 3 T cell receptor beta chains from one sample, sequenced in a study of cytomegalovirus exposure and HLA in healthy donors. Primers for the PCR totalled 60 Vbeta and 13 Jbeta. Generated by immunoSEQ multiplex PCR, the TCRdb table keeps only in-frame clones and is missing some. This table holds some 200,000 clones. The sample comprised PBMCs. Source of these receptors: a man aged 25 to 40 in good health and CMV-seronegative.

The chain recombines TRBV2 with TRBJ2-2; 10 nucleotides agree with TRBD2. The CDR3 length is 15 residues. Germline trimming cut 6 bases from V and 2 bases from J; bases unmatched to any gene: 3. Germline lookup yields CDR1 SNHLY and CDR2 FYNNEI. CDR3 sequence (DNA): TGTGCCAGCAGGAAACTAGCGGGAAACACCGGGGAGCTGTTTTTT. It specifies CASRKLAGNTGELFF.

As for this clone: At one end, the junction sequence differs from germline, possibly due to a read error. This chain links TRBV6-5 with TRBJ2-7; 8 bases align to TRBD2. The germline gives CDR1 MNHEY, CDR2 SVGAGI. The CDR3 covers 13 residues. The chain's CDR3 is CASGYGTSYEQYF. DNA for the CDR3: TGTGCCAGCGGTTACGGGACTAGCTACGAGCAGTACTTC.

This chain uses TRBV7-6 with TRBJ2-1, with TRBD2 identical over 11 bases. V was pared by 5 bases and J by 1 base, with 13 bases of the junction left unmatched. CDR1 and CDR2 from the germline V gene are SGHVS and FNYEAQ. CDR3 length: 19 amino acids. CDR3 loop: CASSPVTSGDVGSYNEQFF. DNA of the CDR3: TGTGCCAGCAGCCCCGTGACTAGCGGGGACGTCGGTTCCTACAATGAGCAGTTCTTC.